This T cell receptor beta chain is drawn from a study of cytomegalovirus exposure and HLA in healthy donors. Study-wide background: The roughly 670 first-cohort repertoires shared a platform with the roughly 130 validation repertoires, as reported in a later analysis.

Repertoires were generated with immunoSEQ multiplex PCR, while TCRdb's copy carries only in-frame clones and drops some. The sample shows some 260,000 clones, roughly 87% of them seen only once. It was the approximately 130-subject validation cohort, separate from the roughly 700-subject first cohort, to which the donors belonged. This clone was found once. The ends lost 5 bases at V and 6 bases at J; junction bases unmatched: 6. CDR3 size: 16 residues. Germline V gene lookup returns CDR1 MNHEY and CDR2 SMNVEV (reference sequence). Sequenced: PBMCs. The chain couples TRBV27 to TRBJ2-1, with 14 bases matching TRBD2. The TCR sequence derives from a man between 18 and 29 years old in good health and CMV-seropositive. CDR3 protein: CASSPRLAGGGNEQFF. The CDR3 bases are TGTGCCAGCAGTCCCCGACTAGCGGGAGGGGGCAATGAGCAGTTCTTC.